The sequence of this T cell receptor (beta chain) was determined in a study of PD-L1 blockade in urothelial cancer (dated by TCRdb to the late 2010s). Turning to the overall study: Therapy was started in the mid-2010s for all patients, and atezolizumab 1,200 mg was administered intravenously every 3 weeks. Whole exome sequencing and RNA sequencing of pretreatment tumors were performed alongside TCR sequencing in the same patients. Durable clinical benefit was defined as progression-free survival longer than 6 months, and TCR features were also tested against progression-free and overall survival. Patients had an ECOG performance status of 0 or 1 and had received between 0 and 3 prior chemotherapy regimens. An exploratory multi-omic analysis was conducted of the somatic, immune and clinical correlates of response to PD-L1 blockade with atezolizumab in urothelial cancer. Around 29 patients had pretreatment blood TCR-seq, roughly 24 had at least one posttreatment blood collection, and roughly 24 had tumor TCR-seq. Pretreatment tumor samples and matched peripheral blood, collected serially before and after atezolizumab treatment, underwent TCR sequencing. About 85% of the 29 patients were males with bladder-origin urothelial cancer, and about 65% of the roughly 30 reported a prior smoking history. Blood samples were analyzed at two time points: 3 weeks after treatment start (second dose) and 6 weeks after treatment start. Blood samples gave a median of about 150,000 T cells and tens of thousands of unique TCRs, with a median clonality of around 0.08. Durable clinical benefit was achieved by nine patients but not by the remaining 20.

Details on this clone: This clone's antigen is unknown. No base quality values were provided; no much bigger clone lies one nucleotide off.

Synthetic TCR analog templates were spiked into each PCR so that absolute template abundance could be estimated from read counts. The immunoSEQ assay used bias-controlled V and J gene primers to amplify TCRbeta CDR3 regions from genomic DNA. Rearranged TCRbeta segments were sequenced at approximately 20X coverage. Processing in the source paper ran as follows. Clustering was used to correct sequencing errors, and CDR3s were annotated against IMGT to assign V, D and J genes. Out-of-frame and stop-codon sequences were excluded, and only productive TCRbeta rearrangements were used in downstream analyses. To compute clonality, Shannon entropy was normalized by the log of the number of unique productive sequences and then subtracted from one. Clones differing between time points or between blood and tumor were identified by Fisher's exact test with Benjamini-Hochberg correction at adjusted p below 0.01. TCRdb's version of the immuneACCESS table is confined to in-frame rearrangements and falls short of the full clone set. An unresolved V gene accounts for under half of the shortfall where checked; the remainder is of unknown origin. V, J and clone size were drawn from that table, and D and trimming were deduced from the DNA. The sample records around 71,000 clones, 70% to 90% of which are singletons. Approximately 6.7% of the sample is in the top ten clones.

The label giving this sample's time point can be read as: pretreatment peripheral blood. A total of roughly 30 patients with locally advanced or metastatic urothelial carcinoma, treated at Memorial Sloan Kettering on a trial protocol, made up the cohort. Peripheral blood mononuclear cells were collected pretreatment and during treatment, with between 1 and 8 total time points obtained per patient. The Qiagen DNeasy Blood extraction kit was used to purify genomic DNA from total PBMCs and from tumor samples. PBMCs were collected pretreatment and during treatment, and were isolated and stored as previously described. From the cysteine up to the phenylalanine, the CDR3 has a length of 15 residues. Just the 45-base CDR3 DNA is kept, in frame starting at base 1. The germline V end is reduced by 4 bases and the J end by 9 bases; junction bases left unmatched: 6. The germline V gene sets CDR1 to MNHNS and CDR2 to SASEGT.

What the research found in general, with its limitations: Greater expansion of tumor-associated TCR clones in peripheral blood 3 weeks after the start of treatment was observed in patients with durable benefit (n ≈ 22, p = 0.022). Improved progression-free and overall survival was found to be associated with pretreatment peripheral blood TCR clonality below the median. Because the sample size was small (n ≈ 27) and many exploratory analyses were performed, the results are intended to be hypothesis-generating.

The chain was built from TRBV6-1 and TRBJ2-1; 13 nucleotides in the junction match TRBD2. The clonotype was recovered from a man in his forties or fifties with urothelial cancer. The sequencing here drew on PBMCs, taken around atezolizumab (anti-PD-L1) treatment. The CDR3 region has the sequence CASSVGLAGLGEQFF. The DNA sequence is as follows: TGTGCCAGCAGTGTGGGACTAGCGGGATTGGGTGAGCAGTTCTTC.